This is a list of T cell receptor beta chains from one sample in a study of graft-versus-host responses after intestinal transplantation. These receptors' antigens are unknown. Profiled with immunoSEQ multiplex PCR; TCRdb holds only in-frame clones, not every one. The sample includes around 97,000 clones, around 90% seen only once; the top ten take around 5.8%. The sequencing here drew on unstimulated CD8+ T cells sorted from spleen or lymph node cells, taken before intestinal transplant. The receptors were sampled from a human donor who received an intestinal transplant. The CDR3 runs from the conserved cysteine through the conserved F or W. The order of the fields is clone size, D gene, J gene, V gene, CDR3 DNA, CDR3 protein. D genes are given only for firm matches. Some rows mark clone size as missing; the rest say once, few, many or name a class of expanded clone.

size: -
D: TRBD1
J: TRBJ2-5
V: TRBV9
DNA: TGTGCCAGCAGCGACGGAAAAGCCGGGACAGAAGAGACCCAGTACTTC
CDR3: CASSDGKAGTEETQYF

size: once
D: TRBD1
J: TRBJ1-6
V: TRBV11-1
DNA: TGTGCCAGCAGCGGACAGGACAGCTCCTATAATTCACCCCTCCACTTT
CDR3: CASSGQDSSYNSPLHF

size: -
D: TRBD2
J: TRBJ2-1
V: TRBV11-3
DNA: TGTGCCAGCAGCTTTCGAGCGGGAGTTCTGAATGAGCAGTTCTTC
CDR3: CASSFRAGVLNEQFF

size: -
D: -
J: TRBJ2-3
V: TRBV19
DNA: TGTGCCAGCAAGGCAGGGGTGAGAGATACGCAGTATTTT
CDR3: CASKAGVRDTQYF

size: -
D: -
J: TRBJ1-5
V: TRBV19
DNA: TGTGCCAGTAGTATAGGCAATCAGCCCCAGCATTTT
CDR3: CASSIGNQPQHF

size: -
D: TRBD2
J: TRBJ2-2
V: TRBV7-3
DNA: TGTGCCAGCAGCCTTCTAGCGGGAGAGGACGGGGAGCTGTTTTTT
CDR3: CASSLLAGEDGELFF

size: -
D: TRBD2
J: TRBJ2-7
V: TRBV14
DNA: TGTGCCAGCAGCCAAAGGTTCGGACTAGCGGGGACCTACGAGCAGTACTTC
CDR3: CASSQRFGLAGTYEQYF

size: -
D: -
J: TRBJ1-6
V: TRBV9
DNA: TGTGCCAGCAGCGTAGAGGGGGGGTATAATTCACCCCTCCACTTT
CDR3: CASSVEGGYNSPLHF

size: -
D: -
J: TRBJ2-3
V: TRBV6-4
DNA: TGTGCCAGCAGTGGTCTAGGTGGCACAGATACGCAGTATTTT
CDR3: CASSGLGGTDTQYF

size: once
D: -
J: TRBJ2-2
V: TRBV6-5
DNA: TGTGCCACCTATGACACCGGGGAGCTGTTTTTT
CDR3: CATYDTGELFF

size: -
D: TRBD1
J: TRBJ2-1
V: TRBV9
DNA: TGTGCCAGCAGCGCCGAGGACAGGGGGCTTGAGCAGTTCTTC
CDR3: CASSAEDRGLEQFF

size: -
D: -
J: TRBJ2-1
V: TRBV9
DNA: TGTGCCGGCAGCGTAGAAGAGGGGAGGAATGAGCAGTTCTTC
CDR3: CAGSVEEGRNEQFF

size: -
D: -
J: TRBJ2-3
V: TRBV9
DNA: TGTGCCAGCAGCCCCACAGGGCTTGATACGCAGTATTTT
CDR3: CASSPTGLDTQYF

size: -
D: TRBD2
J: TRBJ2-2
V: TRBV7-6
DNA: TGTGCCAGCAGCTTAGGCCCTGACGGGGGGGGCACCGGGGAGCTGTTTTTT
CDR3: CASSLGPDGGGTGELFF

size: -
D: TRBD1
J: TRBJ1-2
V: TRBV27
DNA: TGTGCCAGCAGTTTAGCCGCCGGACAGGGCGGTGGCTACACCTTC
CDR3: CASSLAAGQGGGYTF

size: -
D: TRBD1
J: TRBJ2-5
V: TRBV10-1
DNA: TGCGCCAGCAGCCGGACAGGGTCCCAAGAGACCCAGTACTTC
CDR3: CASSRTGSQETQYF

size: -
D: -
J: TRBJ2-2
V: TRBV11-2
DNA: TGTGCCAGCAGCTTAGATTGGGTAGGGAACACCGGGGAGCTGTTTTTT
CDR3: CASSLDWVGNTGELFF

size: -
D: -
J: TRBJ2-3
V: TRBV6-1
DNA: TGTGCCAGCAGTGATTTTTATTGGGGGGGCCACACAGATACGCAGTATTTT
CDR3: CASSDFYWGGHTDTQYF

size: -
D: -
J: TRBJ2-3
V: TRBV11-2
DNA: TGTGCCAGCAGCGGGGATAGCGGAACCACAGATACGCAGTATTTT
CDR3: CASSGDSGTTDTQYF

size: -
D: -
J: TRBJ2-2
V: TRBV9
DNA: TGTGCCAGCAGCGTATATCCGTCATCGCTCACCGGGGAGCTGTTTTTT
CDR3: CASSVYPSSLTGELFF

size: -
D: -
J: TRBJ1-2
V: TRBV2
DNA: TGTGCCAGCAGTGAAAGGGGGTACGGGGGGCGTAACTATGGCTACACCTTC
CDR3: CASSERGYGGRNYGYTF

size: few
D: -
J: TRBJ2-5
V: TRBV28
DNA: TGTGCCAGCAGCCTCCCAGGGGCGGAGGAGACCCAGTACTTC
CDR3: CASSLPGAEETQYF

size: -
D: -
J: TRBJ1-3
V: TRBV4-1
DNA: TGCGCCAGCAGCCTCCGGGTAGGGGTCCCGGGAAACACCATATATTTT
CDR3: CASSLRVGVPGNTIYF

size: once
D: -
J: TRBJ2-5
V: TRBV28
DNA: TGTGCCAGCAGTTTAGGGTACAGGGCCCTTTTTCAAGAGACCCAGTACTTC
CDR3: CASSLGYRALFQETQYF

size: -
D: -
J: TRBJ1-2
V: TRBV19
DNA: TGTGCCAGTAGTACCCACTCCTTAAAGTATGGCTACACCTTC
CDR3: CASSTHSLKYGYTF

size: -
D: -
J: TRBJ1-2
V: TRBV11-2
DNA: TGTGCCAGCAGCTTAGCTGAGGGATTCGCCTATGGCTACACCTTC
CDR3: CASSLAEGFAYGYTF

size: -
D: -
J: TRBJ2-1
V: TRBV7-3
DNA: TGTGCCAGCAGCTTAGGGGTGAGCTCCTACAATGAGCAGTTCTTC
CDR3: CASSLGVSSYNEQFF

size: once
D: TRBD1
J: TRBJ2-7
V: TRBV27
DNA: TGTGCCAGCAGTTACGACCCCGGGACAGGGCAAGAGCAGTACTTC
CDR3: CASSYDPGTGQEQYF

size: -
D: -
J: TRBJ2-5
V: TRBV5-4
DNA: TGTGCCAGCAGCTTGGGAACAGGCGGCTCCCAAGAGACCCAGTACTTC
CDR3: CASSLGTGGSQETQYF

size: -
D: TRBD2
J: TRBJ2-1
V: TRBV13
DNA: TGTGCCAGCAGCTTAGCCATCGTAGCGGGTAACAATGAGCAGTTCTTC
CDR3: CASSLAIVAGNNEQFF

size: -
D: TRBD1
J: TRBJ1-5
V: TRBV11-2
DNA: TGTGCCAGCAGTTACGGACAGGGGTCCAATCAGCCCCAGCATTTT
CDR3: CASSYGQGSNQPQHF

size: -
D: -
J: TRBJ1-1
V: TRBV5-6
DNA: TGTGCCAGCAGCTTGGTTCTCGTCGCCCGGAACACTGAAGCTTTCTTT
CDR3: CASSLVLVARNTEAFF